Following are 18 T cell receptor beta chains from one sample sequenced in a study of vaccination effects on CD4 cells after COVID-19. For these receptors, no antigen is known. Cells that had been cultured for nine to eleven days were the source of isolated CD4+ T cells. Participants received two doses of either the BNT162b2 or mRNA-1273 vaccine. Produced via immunoSEQ multiplex PCR; TCRdb's table is partial and in-frame only. The sample includes 40,000 to 45,000 clones, around 71% of them seen just once. The material sequenced was CD4+ T cells from PBMCs cultured without peptide, taken after COVID-19 vaccination. These receptor sequences come from a human donor who received a COVID-19 vaccine.

The chain couples TRBV2 to TRBJ1-2; D is undetermined. The CDR3 loop spans 12 amino acids. CDR1 and CDR2 (germline): SNHLY, FYNNEI. The V end was cut by 2 bases, the J end by 5 bases, with 6 bases between. For the CDR3, the DNA is TGTGCCAGCAGTGAAAGGGCGTATGGCTACACCTTC. Encoded protein: CASSERAYGYTF. The whole variable domain, filled in from reference TRBV2 and TRBJ1-2, reads EPEVTQTPSHQVTQMGQEVILRCVPISNHLYFYWYRQILGQKVEFLVSFYNNEISEKSEIFDDQFSVERPDGSNFTLKIRSTKLEDSAMYFCASSERAYGYTFGSGTRLTVV.

Details on this clone: A read error may account for a junction end that differs from germline. V is TRBV5-4 and J is TRBJ2-3, with 9 nucleotides matching TRBD1. Germline assignment: CDR1 SGHNT and CDR2 YYREEE (reference sequence). CDR3 length: 18 residues. The CDR3 reads CASSLLSQGALITHTQYF. The CDR3 nucleotides read TGTGCCAGCAGCTTGCTGTCACAGGGGGCGCTTATCACACATACGCAGTATTTT.

The V gene is TRBV7-9, the J gene TRBJ2-1, with D possibly called TRBD1 or TRBD2 (6 bases each). V dropped 2 bases and J dropped 5 bases, with 13 bases sitting between them. Germline V CDR1 and CDR2: SEHNR, FQNEAQ (reference sequence). The CDR3 runs 15 residues. The CDR3 nucleotides are TGTGCCAGCAGCTTATGGGGGGCTTCAGACAATGAGCAGTTCTTC. It yields the protein CASSLWGASDNEQFF.

The genes are TRBV5-1 and TRBJ2-3; tentatively, D is TRBD1 (6 bases). V lost 3 bases and J 0 bases, leaving 8 bases between the germline ends. Looked up from germline, CDR1 is SGHRS and CDR2 is YFSETQ. The CDR3 consists of 14 residues. CDR3 residues: CASSSGQSTDTQYF. DNA for the CDR3: TGCGCCAGCAGCTCTGGACAGAGCACAGATACGCAGTATTTT. The full variable domain, in which reference TRBV5-1 and TRBJ2-3 provide the parts outside the CDR3, is KAGVTQTPRYLIKTRGQQVTLSCSPISGHRSVSWYQQTPGQGLQFLFEYFSETQRNKGNFPGRFSGRQFSNSRSEMNVSTLELGDSALYLCASSSGQSTDTQYFGPGTRLTVL.

The rearrangement joins TRBV12-3 or TRBV12-4 to TRBJ1-1, with no clear D. The CDR3 is 12 residues long. With 6 bases removed from V and 2 bases from J, the gap between germline ends came to 7 bases. The CDR3 DNA is TGTGCCAGCAGACACAGTAACACTGAAGCTTTCTTT. This translates into CASRHSNTEAFF.

The chain recombines TRBV9 with TRBJ1-1; weak D call: TRBD1 (6 bases). The V gene lost 0 bases and the J gene lost 2 bases, with 20 bases spanning the gap. Germline V CDR1 and CDR2: SGDLS, YYNGEE. The CDR3 is made up of 18 amino acids. CDR3 sequence reads: CASSVDDRSGDTNTEAFF. The CDR3 nucleotides are TGTGCCAGCAGCGTAGACGATAGGTCAGGGGACACAAACACTGAAGCTTTCTTT.

There are a few counts of this clone. The chain links TRBV6-5 to TRBJ1-6; D may be TRBD1 (5 bases). CDR1 MNHEY and CDR2 SVGAGI come from the germline V gene. The CDR3 loop spans 15 amino acids. Trimming took off 4 bases at V and 9 bases at J, with 16 bases between the two ends. CDR3 sequence (DNA): TGTGCCAGCAGTTCGATTGGGGGTTGGGGTTCACCCCTCCACTTT. Its translation: CASSSIGGWGSPLHF.

V is TRBV3-1 (or the pseudogene TRBV3-2) and J is TRBJ1-6; D call uncertain. The V end was cut by 2 bases, the J end by 6 bases, with 14 bases between. CDR1 and CDR2 from the germline V gene are LGHDT and YNNKEL (reference sequence). CDR3 length: 16 amino acids. The CDR3 region has the DNA TGTGCCAGCAGCCAAAGTGGAGAGGGTCCTAATTCACCCCTCCACTTT. This translates into CASSQSGEGPNSPLHF.

V usage is TRBV18 and J usage is TRBJ1-2, with D tentatively TRBD1 (6 bases). This CDR3 is 13 amino acids long. Germline values: CDR1 KGHSH, CDR2 LQKENI. The V end lost 3 bases, the J end lost 6 bases, and 11 bases lay between the germline ends. CDR3 in amino acids: CASSPDSGDGYTF. The DNA of the CDR3 is TGTGCCAGCTCACCGGATTCAGGGGATGGCTACACCTTC.

This chain links TRBV6-5 with TRBJ2-1, with TRBD2 identical over 10 bases. This CDR3 is built from 15 residues. The V and J ends lost 6 bases and 4 bases, in that order; junction bases with no gene match: 6. Germline V gives CDR1 MNHEY, CDR2 SVGAGI. The CDR3 DNA reads as TGTGCCAGCAGAGCGAGCGGGGGGGCGTACAATGAGCAGTTCTTC. Translation gives CASRASGGAYNEQFF.

This clone occurred a few times. The chain links TRBV2 to TRBJ2-1, with TRBD1 matching over 8 bases. Germline-derived CDR1 and CDR2 are SNHLY and FYNNEI. The J segment lost 7 bases and the V segment lost 6 bases, leaving 11 bases of the junction unmatched. The CDR3 runs to 15 residues. As DNA, the CDR3 is TGTGCCAGCAGAGGTGGACAGGGTCGGTATAATGAGCAGTTCTTC. Translated: CASRGGQGRYNEQFF.

The chain recombines TRBV7-2 with TRBJ1-5; weak D call: TRBD1 (6 bases). From germline, CDR1 is SGHTA and CDR2 FQGNSA. CDR3 size: 15 residues. Trimming pared 4 bases from V and 0 bases from J, leaving 10 bases between. CDR3 protein: CASSSTGNSNQPQHF. The DNA of the CDR3 is TGTGCCAGCAGCTCAACAGGGAATAGCAATCAGCCCCAGCATTTT. Combining the CDR3 with reference TRBV7-2 and TRBJ1-5 gives the whole variable domain GAGVSQSPSNKVTEKGKDVELRCDPISGHTALYWYRQSLGQGLEFLIYFQGNSAPDKSGLPSDRFSAERTGGSVSTLTIQRTQQEDSAVYLCASSSTGNSNQPQHFGDGTRLSIL.

This clone was picked up one time. The J gene is TRBJ2-4, the V gene TRBV6-5; 11 nucleotides match TRBD1. Germline V CDR1 and CDR2: MNHEY, SVGAGI. After removal of 4 bases from V and 9 bases from J, the junction contained 8 bases not matched to a gene. This CDR3 has 15 amino acids. The CDR3 loop is CASSSPGQGAVIQYF. As DNA, the CDR3 is TGTGCCAGCAGTTCTCCAGGACAGGGGGCGGTCATTCAGTACTTC.

The chain recombines TRBV7-2 with TRBJ2-3; TRBD2 is a possible D gene (6 bases). The CDR3 is made up of 17 amino acids. CDR1 and CDR2 from the germline V gene are SGHTA and FQGNSA. With 2 bases removed from V and 4 bases from J, the gap between germline ends came to 19 bases. CDR3 DNA: TGTGCCAGCAGCTTACCCATTTCGCGGGGTCACTCAGATACGCAGTATTTT. Its translation: CASSLPISRGHSDTQYF.

The chain carries TRBV2 and TRBJ1-1; D might be TRBD1 (5 bases). CDR1 SNHLY and CDR2 FYNNEI come from the germline V gene. V dropped 3 bases and J dropped 0 bases, with 11 bases sitting between them. The CDR3 consists of 15 residues. This CDR3 is CASSDRGLLNTEAFF. The CDR3 DNA reads TGTGCCAGCAGTGATCGGGGCCTCTTGAACACTGAAGCTTTCTTT.

The V call is TRBV6-5, the J call TRBJ2-1; TRBD1 aligns across 7 bases. Unmatched junction bases numbered 10, after V lost 6 bases and J lost 5 bases. The CDR3 is made up of 15 amino acids. Per the germline V gene, CDR1 is MNHEY and CDR2 is SVGAGI. CDR3 sequence: CASSLDRVVNNEQFF. The CDR3 DNA is TGTGCCAGCAGCCTCGACAGGGTCGTTAACAATGAGCAGTTCTTC.

The chain couples TRBV5-1 to TRBJ2-1; 8 nucleotides match TRBD2. The CDR3 is made up of 15 amino acids. The ends lost 4 bases at V and 8 bases at J; junction bases unmatched: 11. Germline CDR1 is SGHRS and CDR2 is YFSETQ. For the CDR3, the DNA is TGCGCCAGCAGCCCGCGGGGGGCCGGGACCGATGAGCAGTTCTTC. Its translation is CASSPRGAGTDEQFF.

The rearrangement uses TRBV5-1 and TRBJ2-3; D is undetermined. The CDR3 has 12 amino acids. The V and J ends lost 5 bases and 0 bases respectively, with 4 bases between them. CDR1 SGHRS and CDR2 YFSETQ come from the germline V gene. The CDR3 protein is CASRASTDTQYF. DNA for the CDR3: TGCGCCAGCAGGGCTAGCACAGATACGCAGTATTTT.